This TCR beta chain was observed in a study of CD8+ T cells in alopecia areata. About the research overall: Treated individuals took tofacitinib by mouth, 5 to 10 mg twice daily.

Germline V lookup: CDR1 SGDLS, CDR2 YYNGEE. The CDR3 runs to 14 residues. The ends were cut back, 3 bases at V and 3 bases at J, with 12 bases in the middle. Sorting of CD4+ and CD8+ T cells was performed on PBMCs. RNA extraction and reverse transcription yielded cDNA as sequencing template. Sequencing used immunoSEQ multiplex PCR; TCRdb keeps in-frame clones, though not all of them. The data hold 170,000 or so clones, with almost 65% observed a single time. The V gene is TRBV9, the J gene TRBJ1-1; weak D call: TRBD1 (5 bases). This material consisted of CD4+ T cells sorted from blood, taken at week 0. The TCR originated in a human donor with alopecia areata. This CDR3 reads CASSATAVDTEAFF. Written as DNA, the CDR3 is TGTGCCAGCAGCGCGACAGCGGTTGACACTGAAGCTTTCTTT.